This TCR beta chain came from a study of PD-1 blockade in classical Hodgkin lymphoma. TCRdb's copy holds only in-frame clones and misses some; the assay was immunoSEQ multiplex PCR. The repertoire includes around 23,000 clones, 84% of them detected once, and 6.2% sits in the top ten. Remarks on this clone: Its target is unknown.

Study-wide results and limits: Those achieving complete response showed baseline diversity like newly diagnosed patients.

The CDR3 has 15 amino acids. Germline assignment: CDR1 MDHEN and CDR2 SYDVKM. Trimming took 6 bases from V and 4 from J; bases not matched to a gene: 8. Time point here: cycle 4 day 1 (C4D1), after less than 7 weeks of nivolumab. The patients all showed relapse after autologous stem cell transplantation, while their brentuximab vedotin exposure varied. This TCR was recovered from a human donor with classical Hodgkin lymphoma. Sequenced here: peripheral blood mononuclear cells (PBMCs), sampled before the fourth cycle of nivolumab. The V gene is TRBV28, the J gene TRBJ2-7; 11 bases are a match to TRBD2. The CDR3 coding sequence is TGTGCCAGCAGCTCCGCGGCTAGCGGGAGGTACGAGCAGTACTTC. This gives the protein CASSSAASGRYEQYF.